Listed below are T cell receptor beta chains from one sample, sequenced in a study of blood T cell dynamics during melanoma immunotherapy. Assay: immunoSEQ multiplex PCR; the TCRdb copy retains only in-frame clones and omits some. The sample includes around 3,300 clones, 80% to 95% of them seen just once. The specimen was effector memory CD8+ T cells from blood, collected from a patient treated with checkpoint blockade. The receptors here all came from a human donor with melanoma. CDR3s include the opening cysteine and the closing phenylalanine or tryptophan. A D gene is named only where the DNA matches it firmly.

J gene	D gene	V gene	CDR3 protein
TRBJ2-7	.	TRBV4-1	CASSQKASETLHEQYF
TRBJ2-3	.	TRBV14	CASSQVPGVIDTQYF
.	.	TRBV28	CASSALAGFGEQYF
TRBJ2-5	.	TRBV19	CASSISLSSPAQYF
TRBJ2-3	.	TRBV27	CASSLSSAISFTDTQYF
TRBJ1-2	.	TRBV6-5	CASIQTPNYGYTF
TRBJ2-7	TRBD2	TRBV4-1	CASSQVGGEYEQYF
TRBJ2-1	.	TRBV11-2	CASSLGDNEQFF
TRBJ2-2	TRBD2	TRBV11-2	CASSSPLGGGTGELFF
TRBJ2-6	.	TRBV7-9	CASSTGRARGANVLTF
TRBJ2-7	.	TRBV2	CASSERLSSYEQYF
TRBJ2-1	TRBD2	TRBV19	CASTAIAGPYNEQFF
TRBJ2-3	.	TRBV27	CASSLGIADTQYF
TRBJ2-2	TRBD1	TRBV5-1	CASSFTGGNTGELFF
TRBJ1-6	.	TRBV9	CASSLQGNNSPLHF
TRBJ2-3	.	TRBV29-1	CSVDRRAGTDTQYF
TRBJ1-4	.	TRBV23-1	CASSQSMGVPNEKLFF
TRBJ2-7	.	TRBV29-1	CSVEETGHPYEQYF
TRBJ2-3	.	TRBV11-2	CASSPGLSLTDTQYF
TRBJ2-1	TRBD2	TRBV9	CASSATSGGEGNEQFF
.	.	TRBV28	CASSLAGVYEQYF
TRBJ2-7	.	TRBV2	CASRGGLMSSYEQYF
TRBJ2-7	TRBD1	TRBV27	CASTLTGVGEQYF
TRBJ1-2	.	TRBV4-3	CASSQVLGSTGANYGYTF
TRBJ2-7	.	TRBV9	CASSVVCYEQYF
TRBJ2-7	.	TRBV4-1	CASSHLDSQPYEQYF
TRBJ1-5	.	TRBV27	CASSLAHSNQPQHF
TRBJ2-3	.	TRBV2	CASSESREYLRRPQYF
TRBJ1-1	.	TRBV19	CASSIGPTEAFF
TRBJ2-5	.	TRBV9	CASSVADFQETQYF
TRBJ2-7	TRBD1	TRBV9	CASSVAGGQDEQYF
TRBJ2-3	.	TRBV7-2	CASSFPKDSLGTDTQYF
TRBJ2-7	.	TRBV29-1	CSVEDESPYEQYF